Each of the 8 T cell receptor beta chains below was sequenced from the same sample in a study of T-cell memory formation after mild COVID-19. MiXCR, run by TCRdb on the 5' RACE reads, gives a single entry per CDR3 protein. The sample yields a few hundred thousand distinct CDR3 sequences, approximately 15% seen once. Material for sequencing was PBMCs or a T cell subset sorted from them (not recorded which). Receptors originate from a man aged 18 to 35 who had mild COVID-19 (a few samples of this study predate the infection). Cell type and time point are not known.

The V and J genes are TRBV12-3 or TRBV12-4 and TRBJ1-5; D not resolved. This CDR3 contains 11 residues. Between the trimmed V and J ends, which lost 7 bases and 7 bases, there was a span of 8 bases. The CDR3 nucleotides read TGTGCCAGCACCGCCGGGCAGCCCCAGCATTTT. It specifies CASTAGQPQHF.

The chain combines TRBV6-2 or TRBV6-3 with TRBJ1-5; D is possibly TRBD1 (5 bases). The CDR3 totals 14 residues. Trimming removed 0 bases from V and 6 bases from J, with 9 bases in between. CDR1 MNHEY and CDR2 SVGEGT come from the germline V gene. This CDR3 is CASSYSTRAQPQHF. CDR3 DNA: TGTGCCAGCAGTTACTCGACCAGGGCTCAGCCCCAGCATTTT.

This chain joins TRBV4-3 and TRBJ1-2, with 10 bases that match TRBD1. Germline CDR1 reads LGHNA; CDR2 reads YSLEER. The junction had 8 bases not matched to a gene; V was cut back by 2 bases and J by 5 bases. This CDR3 region has 16 residues. The CDR3 DNA reads TGCGCCAGCAGCCAATGGGAGGGACAGGGGTGGTATGGCTACACCTTC. It specifies CASSQWEGQGWYGYTF.

The V and J genes are TRBV20-1 and TRBJ1-2; maybe TRBD1 (5 bases). Trimming shortened V by 6 bases and J by 2 bases, and 13 bases separated the two germline ends. Germline CDR1 is DFQATT and CDR2 is SNEGSKA (reference sequence). The CDR3 consists of 13 residues. CDR3 DNA sequence: TGCAGTGCCGGCGAAGGGGAAAACTATGGCTACACCTTC. This codes for CSAGEGENYGYTF.

This clonotype showed up just a few times. V usage is TRBV7-9 and J usage is TRBJ1-1; D gene uncertain. Germline values: CDR1 SEHNR, CDR2 FQNEAQ (reference sequence). V was cut by 5 bases and J by 5 bases, with 15 bases left in between. The CDR3 is 14 residues long. This chain's CDR3 is CASSAIGRVTEAFF. CDR3 sequence (DNA): TGTGCCAGCAGCGCCATTGGGAGGGTTACTGAAGCTTTCTTT.

There are a few counts of this clonotype. This chain uses TRBV7-9 with TRBJ2-3; D tentatively reads TRBD1 or TRBD2 (7 bases each). Looked up from germline, CDR1 is SEHNR and CDR2 is FQNEAQ (reference sequence). The CDR3 spans 14 residues. V lost 5 bases and J lost 4, with 13 bases in between. The CDR3 DNA reads TGTGCCAGCAGCCCACAGGGGAGGGCAGATACGCAGTATTTT. Its translation is CASSPQGRADTQYF.

This clonotype occurred a few times. This chain uses TRBV5-5 with TRBJ1-4; D is uncertain. The germline V gene has CDR1 SGHKS and CDR2 YYEKEE (reference sequence). V lost 0 bases to trimming and J lost 4 bases, with 22 bases between them. This CDR3 spans 19 amino acids. DNA of the CDR3: TGTGCCAGCAGCTTGGCCCCCCGGCCCCGAGGGCCGGTTAATGAAAAACTGTTTTTT. Its translation is CASSLAPRPRGPVNEKLFF. Full variable domain (missing parts from reference TRBV5-5 and TRBJ1-4): DAGVTQSPTHLIKTRGQQVTLRCSPISGHKSVSWYQQVLGQGPQFIFQYYEKEERGRGNFPDRFSARQFPNYSSELNVNALLLGDSALYLCASSLAPRPRGPVNEKLFFGSGTQLSVL.

This clonotype was recorded a few times. This chain uses TRBV7-3 with TRBJ2-2, with 8 bases that match TRBD1. Germline V lookup: CDR1 SGHTA, CDR2 FQGTGA. V shed 4 bases, J shed 4 bases, and the junction held 8 bases outside the gene matches. This CDR3 is built from 16 residues. The CDR3 bases are TGTGCCAGCAGCTCCCAGACAGGGGCCCCCACCGGGGAGCTGTTTTTT. Its translation: CASSSQTGAPTGELFF.